The clone carrying this T cell receptor beta chain was seen more than once but under ten times. TCRdb reanalysed the 5' RACE reads using MiXCR and keeps one entry per CDR3 protein. The table has more than 40,000 distinct CDR3 sequences, just under 30% seen once. The CDR3 is 16 residues long. The junction had 4 bases not matched to a gene; V was cut back by 1 base and J by 2 bases. The germline CDR1 and CDR2 sequences are LNHNV and YYDKDF (reference sequence). V and J are TRBV15 and TRBJ2-3; 9 bases are a match to TRBD2. This receptor was obtained from a female donor with breast cancer. The sequencing sample was made of memory CD4+ T cells sorted from a lymph node. Subset in this sample: memory CD4+ T cells, CD4+CD45RO+CD25-. The CDR3 bases are TGTGCCACCAGCAGAGTCCTAGCGGGGACCACAGATACGCAGTATTTT. Encoded protein: CATSRVLAGTTDTQYF.